Sequencing of this TCR beta chain was carried out in a study of T cell changes during pregnancy in multiple sclerosis. The J segment lost 2 bases and the V segment lost 1 base, leaving 3 bases of the junction unmatched. The CDR3 totals 16 residues. Germline-derived CDR1 and CDR2 are SGHTA and FQGNSA. The assay was immunoSEQ multiplex PCR, and TCRdb's table has in-frame clones only and misses some. The sample consists of approximately 50,000 clones, around 90% of them appearing once. Sequencing was performed on CD4+ T cells from peripheral blood mononuclear cells, taken after pregnancy. This rearrangement joins TRBV7-2 to TRBJ2-5; the match to TRBD1 covers 11 bases. The clonotype originates from a female donor with multiple sclerosis, enrolled in a pregnancy study. DNA of the CDR3: TGTGCCAGCAGCTTAGGGGACAGGGGGAGTCAAGAGACCCAGTACTTC. Translating gives CASSLGDRGSQETQYF.